This T cell receptor beta chain was identified during a study of post-analysis software for immune sequencing data. Unique-molecular-identifier-tagged TCR beta cDNA libraries were used. Using its own MiXCR run on the PCR reads, TCRdb lists one record per CDR3 protein. The table records about 770,000 distinct CDR3 sequences, under 60% of them present only once. Trimming shortened V by 2 bases and J by 5 bases, and 13 bases separated the two germline ends. In germline, CDR1 is SEHNR, CDR2 FQNEAQ (reference sequence). CDR3 size: 14 residues. Study-level findings and limits: Five TRBV segments, including TRBV5-6, TRBV5-1 and TRBV20-1, were more frequent in patients than controls. Controls had significantly higher normalized Chao1 diversity than multiple sclerosis patients.

This clonotype was seen a few times. Its antigen is unknown. The chain links TRBV7-9 to TRBJ2-7; D is unclear. Sequencing used blood. The source of this sequence is a girl aged 5-17 years with multiple sclerosis. The CDR3 DNA reads as TGTGCCAGCAGCTTACCCGGCTCGGGCGACGAGCAGTACTTC. Protein: CASSLPGSGDEQYF.